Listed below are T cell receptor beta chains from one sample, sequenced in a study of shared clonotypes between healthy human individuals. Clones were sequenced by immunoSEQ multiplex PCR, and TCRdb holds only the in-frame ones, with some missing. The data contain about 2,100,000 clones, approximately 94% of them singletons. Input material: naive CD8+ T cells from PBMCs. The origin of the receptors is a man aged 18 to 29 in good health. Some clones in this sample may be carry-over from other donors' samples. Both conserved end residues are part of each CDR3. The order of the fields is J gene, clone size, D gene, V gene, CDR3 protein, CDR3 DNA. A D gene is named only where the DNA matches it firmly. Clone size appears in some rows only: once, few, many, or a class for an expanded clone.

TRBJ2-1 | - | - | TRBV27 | CASSLFYNNEQFF | TGTGCCAGCAGTTTGTTCTATAACAATGAGCAGTTCTTC
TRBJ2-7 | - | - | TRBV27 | CASSLSLVGSDYEQYF | TGTGCCAGCAGTTTATCCCTGGTGGGGTCCGACTACGAGCAGTACTTC
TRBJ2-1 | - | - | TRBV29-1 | CSVPPYNEQFF | TGCAGCGTTCCTCCGTACAATGAGCAGTTCTTC
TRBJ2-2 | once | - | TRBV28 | CASSLTGSTGELFF | TGTGCCAGCAGTCTTACAGGGAGCACCGGGGAGCTGTTTTTT
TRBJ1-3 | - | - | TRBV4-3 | CASSLGRASGNTIYF | TGCGCCAGCAGCCTAGGACGTGCCTCTGGAAACACCATATATTTT
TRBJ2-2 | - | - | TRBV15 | CATSRETTGELFF | TGTGCCACCAGCAGAGAGACCACCGGGGAGCTGTTTTTT
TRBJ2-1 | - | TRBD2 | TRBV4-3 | CASSPSATGGYNEQFF | TGCGCCAGCAGCCCTAGTGCGACGGGAGGGTACAATGAGCAGTTCTTC
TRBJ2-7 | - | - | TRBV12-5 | CASGPDFYEQYF | TGTGCTAGTGGCCCCGATTTCTACGAGCAGTACTTC
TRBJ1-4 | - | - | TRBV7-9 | CASSPVTGPNEKLFF | TGTGCCAGCAGCCCCGTGACAGGTCCTAATGAAAAACTGTTTTTT
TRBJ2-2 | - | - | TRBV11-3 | CASSLELGELFF | TGTGCCAGCAGCTTAGAATTAGGGGAGCTGTTTTTT
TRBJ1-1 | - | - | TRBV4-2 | CASSPSGFMNTEAFF | TGTGCCAGCAGCCCTTCGGGGTTTATGAACACTGAAGCTTTCTTT
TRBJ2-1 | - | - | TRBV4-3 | CASSHPVGSSYNEQFF | TGCGCCAGCAGCCATCCCGTGGGAAGCTCCTACAATGAGCAGTTCTTC
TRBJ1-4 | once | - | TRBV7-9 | CASSARTATNEKLFF | TGTGCCAGCAGCGCCCGGACAGCAACTAATGAAAAACTGTTTTTT
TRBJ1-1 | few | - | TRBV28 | CASSIGPGTEAFF | TGTGCCAGCAGCATAGGGCCGGGGACTGAAGCTTTCTTT
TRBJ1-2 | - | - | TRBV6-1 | CASSERHYGYTF | TGTGCCAGCAGTGAACGTCACTATGGCTACACCTTC
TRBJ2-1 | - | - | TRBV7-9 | CASSLGLGASYNEQFF | TGTGCCAGCAGCTTGGGACTGGGAGCCTCCTACAATGAGCAGTTCTTC
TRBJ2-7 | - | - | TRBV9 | CASSPGLSPYEQYF | TGTGCCAGCTCTCCGGGGCTTTCCCCCTACGAGCAGTACTTC
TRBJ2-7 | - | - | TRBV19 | CASSFGPSSYEQYF | TGTGCCAGTAGTTTCGGGCCCTCCTCCTACGAGCAGTACTTC
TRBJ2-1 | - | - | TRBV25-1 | CASSAYPIGNEQFF | TGTGCCAGCAGTGCCTACCCCATTGGCAATGAGCAGTTCTTC
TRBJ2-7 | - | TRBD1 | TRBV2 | CANRDRGTYEQYF | TGTGCCAACCGGGACAGGGGCACCTACGAGCAGTACTTC
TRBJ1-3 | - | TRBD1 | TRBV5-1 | CASSWDRESGNTIYF | TGCGCCAGCAGCTGGGACAGGGAGAGCGGAAACACCATATATTTT
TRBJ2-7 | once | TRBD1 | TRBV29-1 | CSVDTGGGKLDEQYF | TGCAGCGTTGATACAGGGGGTGGGAAGCTCGACGAGCAGTACTTC
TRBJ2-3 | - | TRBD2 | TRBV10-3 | CAISGAGGDTQYF | TGTGCCATCAGTGGAGCGGGGGGAGATACGCAGTATTTT
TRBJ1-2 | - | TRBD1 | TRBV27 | CASSSMTGGLGGYTF | TGTGCCAGCAGTTCAATGACAGGGGGCCTGGGAGGCTACACCTTC
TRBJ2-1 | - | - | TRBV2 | CASTSRGVGNEQFF | TGTGCCAGCACCTCCAGAGGTGTGGGGAATGAGCAGTTCTTC
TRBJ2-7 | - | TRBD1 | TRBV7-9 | CASSPGPDRFAYEQYF | TGTGCCAGCAGCCCAGGTCCGGACAGGTTTGCCTACGAGCAGTACTTC
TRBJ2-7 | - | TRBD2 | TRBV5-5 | CASSLALAGTYEQYF | TGTGCCAGCAGCTTGGCACTAGCGGGGACCTACGAGCAGTACTTC
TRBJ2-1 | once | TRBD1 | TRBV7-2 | CASSLWDRGNNEQFF | TGTGCCAGCAGCTTGTGGGACAGGGGAAACAATGAGCAGTTCTTC
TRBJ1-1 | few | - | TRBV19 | CASSMPRRNTEAFF | TGTGCCAGTAGTATGCCGCGAAGGAACACTGAAGCTTTCTTT
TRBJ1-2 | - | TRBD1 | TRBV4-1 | CASSQESNRGPADGYTF | TGCGCCAGCAGCCAAGAGTCTAACAGGGGGCCCGCAGATGGCTACACCTTC
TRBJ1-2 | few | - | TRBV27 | CASSGRTAQDYGYTF | TGTGCCAGCAGTGGACGGACAGCCCAGGACTATGGCTACACCTTC
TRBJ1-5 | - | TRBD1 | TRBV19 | CASQGEGTQPQHF | TGTGCCAGTCAGGGGGAGGGGACCCAGCCCCAGCATTTT
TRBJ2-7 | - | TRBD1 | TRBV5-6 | CASSHGQAYEQYF | TGTGCCAGCAGCCATGGACAGGCCTACGAGCAGTACTTC
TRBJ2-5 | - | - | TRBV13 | CASSLAKLIQETQYF | TGTGCCAGCAGCTTAGCGAAACTAATTCAAGAGACCCAGTACTTC
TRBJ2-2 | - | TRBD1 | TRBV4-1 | CASSPIPGQENTGELFF | TGCGCCAGCAGCCCGATTCCGGGACAGGAGAACACCGGGGAGCTGTTTTTT
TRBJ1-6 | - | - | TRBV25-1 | CASTSHYNSPLHF | TGTGCCAGCACTAGCCACTATAATTCACCCCTCCACTTT
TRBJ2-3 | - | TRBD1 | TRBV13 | CASSLGDSGVPDTQYF | TGTGCCAGCAGCCTAGGGGACAGTGGGGTTCCAGATACGCAGTATTTT
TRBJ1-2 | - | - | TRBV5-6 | CASSVYRDHGANYGYTF | TGTGCCAGCAGCGTATACCGGGACCACGGGGCTAACTATGGCTACACCTTC
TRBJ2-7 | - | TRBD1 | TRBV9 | CASSAHRNTGAPAYEQYF | TGTGCCAGCAGCGCCCACCGAAATACAGGGGCCCCAGCCTACGAGCAGTACTTC
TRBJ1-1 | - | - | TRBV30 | CAGGGPVNTEAFF | TGTGCCGGGGGGGGGCCGGTGAACACTGAAGCTTTCTTT
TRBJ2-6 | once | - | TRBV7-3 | CASSLSGKPAGANVLTF | TGTGCCAGCAGCTTATCGGGGAAGCCGGCCGGGGCCAACGTCCTGACTTTC
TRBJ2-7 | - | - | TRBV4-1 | CASSPQTGSSEQYF | TGCGCCAGCAGCCCGCAGACGGGAAGTTCTGAGCAGTACTTC
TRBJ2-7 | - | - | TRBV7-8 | CASNLGPQPYEQYF | TGTGCCAGCAACCTAGGTCCGCAGCCCTACGAGCAGTACTTC
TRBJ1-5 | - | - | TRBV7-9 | CASSFSSNQPQHF | TGTGCCAGCAGCTTTTCCAGCAATCAGCCCCAGCATTTT